This T cell receptor (beta chain) comes out of a study of T cell responses to AZD1222 COVID-19 vaccine. Across the whole study: It was second doses at about 4 or about 12 weeks that were pooled.

Trimming took 2 bases from V and 4 from J, leaving 11 bases between them. Looked up from germline, CDR1 is MNHEY and CDR2 is SVGAGI. The CDR3 sequence is 15 residues long. General observations from the study: Epitopes outside B.1.351 and B.1.1.7 mutated regions reportedly drew nearly half of spike TCRs. Most donors were white British, females outnumbered males, and clonal diversity was possibly underestimated. Vaccine-associated CD4 TCRs ranged over spike, dominating at 160-218 and 743-854.

Regarding this clone: The antigen is unknown.

Sequenced by immunoSEQ multiplex PCR; TCRdb stores in-frame clones only, minus some. The table includes about 97,000 clones, 70% to 90% detected once. The V gene is TRBV6-5, the J gene TRBJ1-4; D unclear. The sample consisted of peripheral blood, taken on day 0 of AZD1222 vaccination. The clonotype was recovered from an adult in good health. The CDR3 here is CASSYVGGYNEKLFF. The CDR3 bases are TGTGCCAGCAGTTACGTAGGCGGCTATAATGAAAAACTGTTTTTT.